Each of the 26 T cell receptor beta chains below was sequenced from the same sample in a study of cytotoxic CD8 clonotypes in ibrutinib-treated CLL. Clones were read by immunoSEQ multiplex PCR, and TCRdb kept only the in-frame ones, dropping some. The sample shows more than 300,000 clones, roughly 80% of them seen only once. This specimen consisted of PBMCs, obtained before ibrutinib treatment. These receptors all stem from a human donor with chronic lymphocytic leukemia.

The chain links TRBV28 to TRBJ1-2; tentative D call: TRBD1 (5 bases). There are 12 residues in the CDR3. Between the trimmed V and J ends, which lost 11 bases and 3 bases, there was a span of 13 bases. Germline V gene data show CDR1 as MDHEN and CDR2 as SYDVKM. The CDR3 region is CASAQGDYGYTF. The CDR3 DNA reads TGTGCCTCCGCCCAGGGTGACTATGGCTACACCTTC.

The chain combines TRBV27 with TRBJ1-1; no definite D call. Trimming shortened V by 2 bases and J by 3 bases, and 13 bases separated the two germline ends. The CDR3 runs 15 residues. Germline V gene data show CDR1 as MNHEY and CDR2 as SMNVEV (reference sequence). CDR3 loop: CASSLMGRVYTEAFF. For the CDR3, the DNA is TGTGCCAGCAGTTTAATGGGCCGGGTATACACTGAAGCTTTCTTT.

There are a few counts of this clone. The rearrangement links TRBV7-3 to TRBJ1-1; 9 nucleotides line up with TRBD1. The germline CDR1 and CDR2 sequences are SGHTA and FQGTGA. There are 16 residues in the CDR3. With V trimmed by 3 bases and J by 1 base, 6 bases remained unmatched. The chain's CDR3 is CASSFTGGVGNTEAFF. In DNA form, the CDR3 reads TGTGCCAGCAGCTTTACAGGGGGCGTCGGGAACACTGAAGCTTTCTTT.

The rearrangement uses TRBV28 and TRBJ2-4, with TRBD2 matching over 15 bases. The CDR3 is 17 amino acids. With V trimmed by 7 bases and J by 1 base, 5 bases remained unmatched. Germline CDR1 is MDHEN and CDR2 is SYDVKM. CDR3 region: CASTWGTSGRAKNIQYF. Here the CDR3 DNA reads TGTGCCAGCACCTGGGGGACTAGCGGGAGGGCCAAAAACATTCAGTACTTC.

The V and J genes are TRBV10-3 and TRBJ2-3, with D possibly TRBD2 on 6 matching bases. CDR3 length equals 15 residues. Per germline, CDR1 ENHRY and CDR2 SYGVKD. Trimming removed 6 bases from V and 2 bases from J, with 15 bases in between. The CDR3 DNA reads TGTGCCATCAGCCAAGGGACTGAAAACACAGATACGCAGTATTTT. Translation gives CAISQGTENTDTQYF.

The chain recombines TRBV7-2 with TRBJ1-4; D is unresolved. The CDR3 has 14 residues. V lost 2 bases and J 8 bases, leaving 12 bases between the germline ends. Germline CDR1 reads SGHTA; CDR2 reads FQGNSA. This CDR3 reads CASSLRSPAEKLFF. CDR3 nucleotide sequence: TGTGCCAGCAGCTTAAGGTCCCCTGCGGAAAAACTGTTTTTT.

V is TRBV7-8 and J is TRBJ1-5, with no clear D. Germline-derived CDR1 and CDR2 are SGHVS and FQNEAQ. Trimming took 5 bases from V and 9 from J, leaving 11 bases between them. The CDR3 consists of 12 residues. The CDR3 is CASSPTILPQHF. CDR3 coding DNA: TGTGCCAGCAGCCCGACAATTTTGCCCCAGCATTTT.

The chain is built from TRBV5-1 and TRBJ2-2; D possibly corresponds to TRBD1 (5 bases). V was shortened by 1 base and J by 0 bases, with 10 bases between the two germline ends. The CDR3 extends over 16 amino acids. Germline CDR1 and CDR2: SGHRS and YFSETQ. CDR3 sequence reads: CASSLRQLPNTGELFF. The CDR3 coding sequence is TGCGCCAGCAGCTTGCGACAGTTACCGAACACCGGGGAGCTGTTTTTT.

The chain recombines TRBV30 with TRBJ2-1, with TRBD2 matching over 9 bases. CDR3 length: 20 amino acids. V lost 0 bases and J lost 0; bases outside the gene matches: 15. CDR1 GTSNPN and CDR2 SVGIG come from the germline V gene (reference sequence). CDR3 sequence reads: CAWSVRWASAGGSSYNEQFF. In nucleotides, the CDR3 is TGTGCCTGGAGTGTACGTTGGGCTTCGGCGGGAGGGAGCTCCTACAATGAGCAGTTCTTC.

The rearrangement uses TRBV20-1 and TRBJ2-7; perhaps D is TRBD1 or TRBD2 (5 bases each). Trimming removed 4 bases from V and 6 bases from J, with 10 bases in between. The CDR3 totals 11 residues. From germline, CDR1 is DFQATT and CDR2 SNEGSKA (reference sequence). CDR3 region: CSANRGLEQYF. The CDR3, as DNA: TGCAGTGCTAATCGGGGCCTCGAGCAGTACTTC.

This clone showed up just a few times. The genes are TRBV12-5 and TRBJ1-1; D is ambiguous. The CDR3 contains 13 residues. Germline CDR1 is LGHNT and CDR2 is FRNRAP. V lost 1 base and J lost 1, with 4 bases in between. The CDR3 nucleotides read TGTGCTAGTGGTTTGGCCGGGAACACTGAAGCTTTCTTT. Translating gives CASGLAGNTEAFF.

The chain recombines TRBV4-1 with TRBJ2-3, with TRBD2 matching 11 bases. Germline loops: CDR1 MGHRA, CDR2 YSYEKL. This CDR3 is 17 amino acids long. V trimming: 2 bases; J trimming: 4 bases; junction bases outside the gene matches: 8. The CDR3 region is CASSQLHLAGGPDTQYF. The DNA for the CDR3 is TGCGCCAGCAGCCAACTCCATTTAGCGGGAGGGCCAGATACGCAGTATTTT.

This chain uses TRBV9 with TRBJ1-1; 7 positions match TRBD1. The length of the CDR3 is 14 residues. Germline assignment: CDR1 SGDLS and CDR2 YYNGEE. J lost 5 bases, V lost 4 bases, and 8 bases had no gene match. The CDR3 DNA reads as TGTGCCAGCAGCCAAACAGGGGTTGCGACTGAAGCTTTCTTT. It encodes CASSQTGVATEAFF.

J is TRBJ2-1 and V is TRBV25-1; possibly TRBD1 for D (6 bases). Germline CDR1 reads MGHDK; CDR2 reads SYGVNS. The length of the CDR3 is 13 residues. V shed 4 bases and J shed 6 bases, with 10 bases lying between them. The chain's CDR3 is CASSGSGVNEQFF. CDR3 coding DNA: TGTGCCAGCAGTGGTTCAGGGGTCAATGAGCAGTTCTTC.

The gene calls are TRBV7-9 and TRBJ2-7, with 7 bases aligning to TRBD1. Germline values: CDR1 SEHNR, CDR2 FQNEAQ (reference sequence). Germline trimming cut 5 bases from V and 6 bases from J; bases unmatched to any gene: 13. The length of the CDR3 is 15 residues. CDR3 loop: CASSLVGGQIGEQYF. The CDR3 nucleotides read TGTGCCAGCAGCCTGGTTGGGGGACAGATCGGCGAGCAGTACTTC. Complete variable domain (other parts from reference TRBV7-9 and TRBJ2-7): DTGVSQNPRHKITKRGQNVTFRCDPISEHNRLYWYRQTLGQGPEFLTYFQNEAQLEKSRLLSDRFSAERPKGSFSTLEIQRTEQGDSAMYLCASSLVGGQIGEQYFGPGTRLTVT.

This chain uses TRBV6-5 with TRBJ2-1; TRBD2 might be the D (6 bases). V lost 0 bases and J 6 bases, leaving 12 bases between the germline ends. Germline assignment: CDR1 MNHEY and CDR2 SVGAGI. There are 15 residues in the CDR3. The DNA for the CDR3 is TGTGCCAGCAGTTACTCGGAGGAGGGTCGCAATGAGCAGTTCTTC. Protein: CASSYSEEGRNEQFF.

This chain links TRBV28 with TRBJ2-7; D is unclear. Germline lookup yields CDR1 MDHEN and CDR2 SYDVKM. CDR3 size: 13 residues. The V end was cut by 1 base, the J end by 5 bases, with 9 bases between. Written as DNA, the CDR3 is TGTGCCAGCAGTTTATTCAGGATCCACGAGCAGTACTTC. Protein: CASSLFRIHEQYF.

The chain employs TRBV20-1 and TRBJ2-5; perhaps TRBD1 as D (5 bases). The length of the CDR3 is 10 residues. Germline CDR1 reads DFQATT; CDR2 reads SNEGSKA (reference sequence). V was cut by 4 bases and J by 10 bases, with 10 bases left in between. CDR3 amino acids: CSATLRDQYF. The DNA for the CDR3 is TGCAGTGCTACCCTCAGGGACCAGTACTTC.

The gene calls are TRBV5-1 and TRBJ2-2; TRBD1 matches 8 bases. Per the germline V gene, CDR1 is SGHRS and CDR2 is YFSETQ. The CDR3 consists of 15 residues. Trimming at V came to 4 bases and at J to 1 base, leaving 3 bases not matched to a gene. The CDR3 spells CASSQGQGNTGELFF. The CDR3 coding sequence is TGCGCCAGCAGCCAAGGACAGGGGAACACCGGGGAGCTGTTTTTT.

V is TRBV15 and J is TRBJ2-7; 8 bases line up with TRBD2. V shed 2 bases, J shed 2 bases, and the junction held 5 bases outside the gene matches. CDR3 size: 15 residues. CDR1 LNHNV and CDR2 YYDKDF come from the germline V gene (reference sequence). CDR3 sequence (DNA): TGTGCCACCAGCAGACAAAGCGGGAGCACCTACGAGCAGTACTTC. As protein: CATSRQSGSTYEQYF.

The rearrangement links TRBV11-2 to TRBJ2-7; D is possibly TRBD1 or TRBD2 (5 bases each). This CDR3 comprises 13 residues. V was shortened by 5 bases and J by 6 bases, with 14 bases between the two germline ends. CDR1 is SGHAT, CDR2 FQNNGV, per germline. The CDR3 DNA follows: TGTGCCAGCAGCAACACCGGGACGACCGAGCAGTACTTC. This translates into CASSNTGTTEQYF.

This clone was counted once. The chain recombines TRBV7-8 with TRBJ2-1, with TRBD2 identical over 11 bases. V lost 5 bases and J lost 9; bases outside the gene matches: 12. Germline V gene sequence: CDR1 SGHVS, CDR2 FQNEAQ. The CDR3 length is 16 residues. CDR3 bases: TGTGCCAGCAGCGCATCACTAGCGGGAGAAGTGAGTGAGCAGTTCTTC. It encodes CASSASLAGEVSEQFF.

The chain combines TRBV9 with TRBJ2-5, with D unresolved. This CDR3 contains 14 residues. In germline, CDR1 is SGDLS, CDR2 YYNGEE. Deletions cut 0 bases from V and 4 bases from J, with 10 bases between. In DNA form, the CDR3 reads TGTGCCAGCAGCGTAGGGAGACCTGGAGAGACCCAGTACTTC. Protein sequence: CASSVGRPGETQYF.

The chain links TRBV30 to TRBJ2-1, with D perhaps TRBD1 or TRBD2 (5 bases each). Germline CDR1 reads GTSNPN; CDR2 reads SVGIG (reference sequence). The germline V and J ends were trimmed by 7 bases and 12 bases, with 22 bases remaining between them. This CDR3 comprises 13 residues. The CDR3 sequence: CASNGAFSLRQFF. The CDR3 nucleotides read TGTGCCTCGAACGGGGCCTTTTCACTGCGGCAGTTCTTC. Complete variable domain (other parts from reference TRBV30 and TRBJ2-1): SQTIHQWPATLVQPVGSPLSLECTVEGTSNPNLYWYRQAAGRGLQLLFYSVGIGQISSEVPQNLSASRPQDRQFILSSKKLLLSDSGFYLCASNGAFSLRQFFGPGTRLTVL.

The V call is TRBV2, the J call TRBJ2-7; 13 nucleotides align to TRBD2. Per germline, CDR1 SNHLY and CDR2 FYNNEI. With 6 bases clipped from V and 5 bases from J, the junction kept 7 bases outside the gene matches. The CDR3 is made up of 15 amino acids. DNA for the CDR3: TGTGCCAGCAGGCAACTAGCGGGAGGGACCCACGAGCAGTACTTC. Translated: CASRQLAGGTHEQYF.

The rearrangement joins TRBV2 to TRBJ2-2; 11 nucleotides match TRBD2. This CDR3 has 21 amino acids. Trimming cost V 4 bases and J 4 bases; bases outside gene matches: 20. Germline V CDR1 and CDR2: SNHLY, FYNNEI. The CDR3 protein is CASSGVRLAGGANLVTGELFF. CDR3 DNA: TGTGCCAGCAGTGGTGTGCGGCTAGCGGGAGGCGCTAATTTGGTCACCGGGGAGCTGTTTTTT.